What follows are 29 T cell receptor beta chains derived from one specimen sequenced in a study of blood T cell repertoires in COVID-19. Assay used: immunoSEQ multiplex PCR; TCRdb lists only in-frame clones, some missing. The sample has 200,000 or so clones; 70% to 90% are singletons. The sequenced sample was peripheral blood. These receptors were taken from a man aged 45-65 years who had recovered from COVID-19.

The gene calls are TRBV5-1 and TRBJ1-5; 10 nucleotides line up with TRBD1. V was pared by 4 bases and J by 7 bases, with 8 bases of the junction left unmatched. In germline, CDR1 is SGHRS, CDR2 YFSETQ. The CDR3 has 15 residues. The CDR3 spells CASSPGQGGLQPQHF. As DNA, the CDR3 is TGCGCCAGCAGCCCAGGACAGGGGGGTTTGCAGCCCCAGCATTTT.

A single count supports this clone. The CDR3 is CASSLAGISYEQYF. The DNA for the CDR3 is TGCGCCAGCAGCTTGGCCGGGATCTCCTACGAGCAGTACTTC. The rearrangement links TRBV5-1 to TRBJ2-7, with D tentatively TRBD2 (5 bases). V gave up 0 bases and J gave up 0 bases, with 7 bases separating them. The CDR3 runs to 14 residues. Per the germline V gene, CDR1 is SGHRS and CDR2 is YFSETQ. The variable domain in full, with the rest retrieved from reference TRBV5-1 and TRBJ2-7, is KAGVTQTPRYLIKTRGQQVTLSCSPISGHRSVSWYQQTPGQGLQFLFEYFSETQRNKGNFPGRFSGRQFSNSRSEMNVSTLELGDSALYLCASSLAGISYEQYFGPGTRLTVT.

The chain combines TRBV3-1 (or the pseudogene TRBV3-2) with TRBJ2-2; D may be TRBD1 (5 bases). CDR3 length: 12 amino acids. V gave up 4 bases and J gave up 8 bases, with 8 bases separating them. Germline CDR1 LGHDT, CDR2 YNNKEL (reference sequence). The CDR3 DNA is TGTGCCAGCAGCCTAAGACAGGGGGAGCTGTTTTTT. It specifies CASSLRQGELFF.

The chain employs TRBV7-9 and TRBJ1-1; D uncertain. Per germline, CDR1 SEHNR and CDR2 FQNEAQ (reference sequence). The CDR3 has 17 residues. Trimming stripped 5 bases from V and 0 bases from J, with 19 bases between. The CDR3, as DNA: TGTGCCAGCAGCCTATTTCTGTATGAGGTAATGAACACTGAAGCTTTCTTT. Encoded protein: CASSLFLYEVMNTEAFF. Using reference TRBV7-9 and TRBJ1-1 for the parts outside the CDR3, the full variable domain is DTGVSQNPRHKITKRGQNVTFRCDPISEHNRLYWYRQTLGQGPEFLTYFQNEAQLEKSRLLSDRFSAERPKGSFSTLEIQRTEQGDSAMYLCASSLFLYEVMNTEAFFGQGTRLTVV.

The chain recombines TRBV28 with TRBJ1-2; D may be TRBD1 (5 bases). V was clipped by 8 bases and J by 1 base, with 8 bases between them. There are 12 residues in the CDR3. CDR1 is MDHEN and CDR2 is SYDVKM in the germline V gene. Written as DNA, the CDR3 is TGTGCCAGCGGGGGGGTTAACTATGGCTACACCTTC. It translates to CASGGVNYGYTF.

The chain is built from TRBV25-1 and TRBJ2-1, with 12 bases identical to TRBD1. CDR3 size: 14 residues. V lost 2 bases to trimming and J lost 11 bases; unmatched junction nucleotides: 4. Germline V lookup: CDR1 MGHDK, CDR2 SYGVNS. CDR3 sequence: CASSEQGTGGKQFF. CDR3 nucleotides: TGTGCCAGCAGTGAACAGGGGACAGGGGGCAAGCAGTTCTTC.

The CDR3 here is CAWSVPGTGGNTIYF. The CDR3 bases are TGTGCCTGGAGTGTACCTGGGACAGGGGGAAACACCATATATTTT. The rearrangement uses TRBV30 and TRBJ1-3; 9 bases align to TRBD1. The CDR3 sequence is 15 residues long. V dropped 0 bases and J dropped 4; count of bases not matched to a gene: 4. Germline-derived CDR1 and CDR2 are GTSNPN and SVGIG (reference sequence).

The chain uses TRBV9 and TRBJ2-5; TRBD1 aligns across 9 bases. Germline loops: CDR1 SGDLS, CDR2 YYNGEE. With 0 bases clipped from V and 4 bases from J, the junction kept 4 bases outside the gene matches. The length of the CDR3 is 15 residues. CDR3 sequence reads: CASSVVQGAGETQYF. CDR3 DNA sequence: TGTGCCAGCAGCGTAGTACAGGGGGCCGGAGAGACCCAGTACTTC.

The CDR3 bases are TGCGCCAGCAGTGAATGGGGGGGTCAGCCCCAGCATTTT. It translates to CASSEWGGQPQHF. This rearrangement joins TRBV10-2 to TRBJ1-5; possibly TRBD1 for D (5 bases). From germline, CDR1 is WSHSY and CDR2 SAAADI. The V gene lost 3 bases and the J gene lost 6 bases, with 9 bases spanning the gap. This CDR3 contains 13 residues.

This clone appeared a single time. V gene TRBV24-1 combines with J gene TRBJ2-2; TRBD2 agrees at 10 bases. Losses at the gene ends were 1 base for V and 5 bases for J; bases not matched to a gene: 3. CDR1 KGHDR and CDR2 SFDVKD come from the germline V gene. The CDR3 sequence is 16 residues long. The CDR3 loop is CATSDFGLADTGELFF. Here the CDR3 DNA reads TGTGCCACCAGTGATTTCGGACTAGCGGATACCGGGGAGCTGTTTTTT.

The chain recombines TRBV27 with TRBJ2-7; no clear D gene. The CDR3 has 13 amino acids. V shed 3 bases and J shed 4 bases, with 10 bases lying between them. The germline CDR1 and CDR2 sequences are MNHEY and SMNVEV (reference sequence). The CDR3 region has the DNA TGTGCCAGCAGTTTGACTCCAAGGTACGAGCAGTACTTC. It specifies CASSLTPRYEQYF.

The V and J genes are TRBV4-1 and TRBJ2-7; a possible D gene is TRBD1 (6 bases). This CDR3 has 15 amino acids. The V gene lost 4 bases and the J gene lost 1 base, with 14 bases spanning the gap. Germline CDR1 reads MGHRA; CDR2 reads YSYEKL. The CDR3 is CASSPGELRSYEQYF. Written as DNA, the CDR3 is TGCGCCAGCAGCCCAGGGGAGCTTCGGTCCTACGAGCAGTACTTC.

The chain carries TRBV7-6 and TRBJ2-5; D is perhaps TRBD1 (6 bases). The CDR3 runs to 14 residues. Germline lookup yields CDR1 SGHVS and CDR2 FNYEAQ. V was pared by 5 bases and J by 1 base, with 11 bases between. The DNA of the CDR3 is TGTGCCAGCAGCCCCTGGACAGTCCAAGAGACCCAGTACTTC. It is translated as CASSPWTVQETQYF.

This sequence joins TRBV5-1 and TRBJ2-1; TRBD2 agrees at 13 bases. After removal of 0 bases from V and 7 bases from J, the junction contained 4 bases not matched to a gene. Germline CDR1 and CDR2: SGHRS and YFSETQ. The CDR3 runs 16 residues. The CDR3 sequence is CASSLGPGLAGNEQFF. CDR3 in DNA: TGCGCCAGCAGCTTGGGGCCGGGACTAGCGGGGAATGAGCAGTTCTTC.

The rearrangement uses TRBV7-2 and TRBJ1-6; D is ambiguous. With 5 bases removed from V and 8 bases from J, the gap between germline ends came to 13 bases. This CDR3 spans 14 amino acids. From germline, CDR1 is SGHTA and CDR2 FQGNSA. CDR3 DNA sequence: TGTGCCAGCAGCGTACTGCTCGGGGATTCACCCCTCCACTTT. As protein: CASSVLLGDSPLHF.

The chain couples TRBV28 to TRBJ2-7, with a weak D call TRBD2 (8 bases). Germline values: CDR1 MDHEN, CDR2 SYDVKM. This CDR3 contains 14 residues. With 7 bases removed from V and 5 bases from J, the gap between germline ends came to 18 bases. The CDR3 DNA sequence: TGTGCCAGCACCTCGGGAGGGGGCGCCCACGAGCAGTACTTC. Translated: CASTSGGGAHEQYF.

CDR3: CASSTTPGDTQYF. The CDR3 nucleotides are TGTGCCAGCAGCACCACACCCGGGGATACGCAGTATTTT. This sequence joins TRBV6-4 and TRBJ2-3; D is unclear. Germline CDR1 reads MRHNA; CDR2 reads SNTAGT. The ends were cut back, 6 bases at V and 6 bases at J, with 13 bases in the middle. CDR3 length equals 13 residues.

The V call is TRBV25-1, the J call TRBJ1-1; D is unresolved. CDR1 and CDR2 (germline): MGHDK, SYGVNS. Trimming took 2 bases from V and 4 from J, leaving 5 bases between them. This CDR3 is built from 12 residues. The CDR3 reads CASSEGFTEAFF. CDR3 nucleotide sequence: TGTGCCAGCAGTGAAGGCTTCACTGAAGCTTTCTTT.

The gene calls are TRBV6-5 and TRBJ1-2; 10 positions match TRBD1. CDR1 is MNHEY and CDR2 is SVGAGI in the germline V gene. The V and J ends lost 2 bases and 3 bases, in that order; junction bases with no gene match: 3. The CDR3 sequence is 15 residues long. DNA of the CDR3: TGTGCCAGCAGTTACGAGGGACAGGGGCACTATGGCTACACCTTC. Encoded protein: CASSYEGQGHYGYTF.

This rearrangement joins TRBV7-2 to TRBJ1-1; no clear D. V shed 1 base and J shed 2 bases, with 11 bases lying between them. This CDR3 region has 15 residues. CDR1 and CDR2 from the germline V gene are SGHTA and FQGNSA. This CDR3 is CASSLDTRENTEAFF. CDR3 DNA: TGTGCCAGCAGCTTAGACACGCGGGAAAACACTGAAGCTTTCTTT.

The chain links TRBV5-4 to TRBJ2-2; 7 bases are shared with TRBD2. The V segment lost 4 bases and the J segment 8 bases; nucleotides outside the gene matches: 14. The CDR3 loop spans 16 amino acids. The germline V gene has CDR1 SGHNT and CDR2 YYREEE (reference sequence). The CDR3: CASSRTLSQAGGELFF. CDR3 coding DNA: TGTGCCAGCAGCCGGACTCTCTCCCAAGCGGGAGGGGAGCTGTTTTTT.

V usage is TRBV28 and J usage is TRBJ1-2; TRBD1 is a possible D gene (5 bases). Germline V gene data show CDR1 as MDHEN and CDR2 as SYDVKM. The ends were cut back, 2 bases at V and 10 bases at J, with 8 bases in the middle. The CDR3 loop spans 11 amino acids. Here the CDR3 reads CASSLDRNYTF. The CDR3 nucleotides read TGTGCCAGCAGTTTAGACAGAAACTACACCTTC.

The rearrangement joins TRBV27 to TRBJ1-1; tentatively, D is TRBD1 (5 bases). Germline CDR1 is MNHEY and CDR2 is SMNVEV (reference sequence). V was trimmed by 7 bases and J by 5 bases, leaving 14 bases between them. The CDR3 sequence is 13 residues long. The CDR3 reads CASIKRGGTEAFF. The CDR3 DNA reads as TGTGCCAGCATTAAACGGGGGGGAACTGAAGCTTTCTTT.

The V and J genes are TRBV5-5 and TRBJ2-7, with 10 bases aligning to TRBD2. V lost 7 bases and J lost 0; bases outside the gene matches: 10. The germline gives CDR1 SGHKS, CDR2 YYEKEE (reference sequence). The CDR3 is 16 residues long. The DNA of the CDR3 is TGTGCCAGCCAAACGGGACTAGCGTTAGACTCCTACGAGCAGTACTTC. The encoded protein is CASQTGLALDSYEQYF.

This chain connects TRBV27 to TRBJ2-7; TRBD2 is a possible D gene (5 bases). Germline CDR1 and CDR2: MNHEY and SMNVEV (reference sequence). The germline V and J ends were trimmed by 2 bases and 7 bases, with 9 bases remaining between them. The CDR3 has 12 residues. The DNA of the CDR3 is TGTGCCAGCAGTTTACCGAGGAGGGAGCAGTACTTC. Protein product: CASSLPRREQYF.

The chain combines TRBV6-5 with TRBJ1-6; D perhaps matches TRBD1 (5 bases). Germline CDR1 reads MNHEY; CDR2 reads SVGAGI. CDR3 length: 14 amino acids. CDR3 sequence: CSHGAVSYNSPLHF. In nucleotides, the CDR3 is TGTTCCCATGGGGCCGTCTCCTATAATTCACCCCTCCACTTT.

The genes are TRBV6-5 and TRBJ2-2; 10 nucleotides align to TRBD1. Trimming at V came to 6 bases and at J to 2 bases, leaving 3 bases not matched to a gene. Germline lookup yields CDR1 MNHEY and CDR2 SVGAGI. This CDR3 comprises 15 residues. In DNA, the CDR3 is TGTGCCAGCAGGGGACAGGGGAGAAACACCGGGGAGCTGTTTTTT. Its protein product is CASRGQGRNTGELFF.

V gene TRBV9 combines with J gene TRBJ2-7; 9 bases line up with TRBD1. Germline trimming cut 5 bases from V and 6 bases from J; bases unmatched to any gene: 12. The CDR3 totals 15 residues. In germline, CDR1 is SGDLS, CDR2 YYNGEE. The CDR3 reads CASSPTGTGWGEQYF. In DNA form, the CDR3 reads TGTGCCAGCAGTCCCACCGGGACAGGGTGGGGCGAGCAGTACTTC.

The rearrangement links TRBV18 to TRBJ1-3; D might be TRBD1 (5 bases). The V gene's germline CDR1 is KGHSH and CDR2 LQKENI. The CDR3 loop spans 18 amino acids. Trimming pared 0 bases from V and 0 bases from J, leaving 15 bases between. CDR3 region: CASSPPVRTTNSGNTIYF. CDR3 DNA: TGTGCCAGCTCACCACCGGTTCGGACAACTAACTCTGGAAACACCATATATTTT.